What follows are 19 T cell receptor beta chains derived from one specimen sequenced in a study of blood T cells in healthy people across ages. A second 7 to 11 cycle PCR used barcoded and J-beta primers. TCRdb re-called the 5' RACE reads through MiXCR, storing one row per CDR3 protein. Among hundreds of thousands of distinct CDR3 sequences listed, roughly 21% were seen once. Sequencing input: blood. These receptors all come from a man between 65 and 85 years old in good health.

The chain combines TRBV7-9 with TRBJ1-5, with a possible D match to TRBD1 (5 bases). The V and J ends lost 1 base and 7 bases respectively, with 11 bases between them. Germline V gives CDR1 SEHNR, CDR2 FQNEAQ (reference sequence). The CDR3 consists of 14 residues. The CDR3 bases are TGTGCCAGCAGCTTAGACAGGAACGGCCAGCCCCAGCATTTT. This translates into CASSLDRNGQPQHF.

The CDR3 sequence: CSVGGMGGEQFF. In nucleotides, the CDR3 is TGCAGCGTTGGGGGGATGGGGGGTGAGCAGTTCTTC. This chain connects TRBV29-1 to TRBJ2-5; TRBD2 might be the D (6 bases). Near its end, the DNA agrees better with TRBJ2-1, so the J call may be wrong. Germline lookup yields CDR1 SQVTM and CDR2 ANQGSEA. The CDR3 contains 12 residues.

The sample holds a few counts of this clonotype. The chain joins TRBV20-1 to TRBJ2-7, with 7 bases lining up with TRBD1. Germline-derived CDR1 and CDR2 are DFQATT and SNEGSKA (reference sequence). The CDR3 loop spans 14 amino acids. Losses at the gene ends were 1 base for V and 0 bases for J; bases not matched to a gene: 3. CDR3 sequence (DNA): TGCAGTGCTAGAGGGAACAGGGGCTCCTACGAGCAGTACTTC. Protein sequence: CSARGNRGSYEQYF.

This clonotype was counted at least ten times. DNA for the CDR3: TGTGCCAGCAGCCCTAGCGGGCCCTACGAGCAGTACTTC. Its protein product is CASSPSGPYEQYF. The chain combines TRBV7-9 with TRBJ2-7, with TRBD2 identical over 8 bases. J gave up 2 bases and V 5 bases, and 2 bases lay outside the gene matches. From germline, CDR1 is SEHNR and CDR2 FQNEAQ (reference sequence). This CDR3 comprises 13 residues.

The rearrangement joins TRBV20-1 to TRBJ2-6; D uncertain. CDR1 and CDR2 from the germline V gene are DFQATT and SNEGSKA (reference sequence). The CDR3 consists of 16 residues. Trimming stripped 0 bases from V and 0 bases from J, with 9 bases between. The CDR3 region is CSARDRASSGANVLTF. The DNA for the CDR3 is TGCAGTGCTAGAGATAGGGCTAGCTCTGGGGCCAACGTCCTGACTTTC.

This clonotype has a handful of counts. The chain combines TRBV20-1 with TRBJ1-5; D not certain. Trimming cost V 3 bases and J 2 bases, with 8 bases left between them. Germline CDR1 and CDR2: DFQATT and SNEGSKA (reference sequence). The CDR3 is made up of 13 amino acids. The CDR3 sequence is CSASLKGNQPQHF. CDR3 bases: TGCAGTGCTAGTCTTAAGGGCAATCAGCCCCAGCATTTT.

The chain carries TRBV4-1 and TRBJ2-5; D call uncertain. Judging by the DNA end, TRBJ2-7 fits better; the J call may be wrong. Germline values: CDR1 MGHRA, CDR2 YSYEKL. The CDR3 loop spans 16 amino acids. This CDR3 is CASSQGRAPLAYEQYF. DNA of the CDR3: TGCGCCAGCAGCCAAGGCCGGGCCCCCCTTGCCTACGAGCAGTACTTC.

The rearrangement links TRBV5-6 to TRBJ2-5; 9 positions match TRBD1. CDR3 length: 14 amino acids. With 0 bases clipped from V and 6 bases from J, the junction kept 3 bases outside the gene matches. Germline CDR1 SGHDT, CDR2 YYEEEE. The CDR3: CASSLGDREKTQYF. CDR3 sequence (DNA): TGTGCCAGCAGCTTGGGGGACAGGGAGAAGACCCAGTACTTC.

This sequence joins TRBV29-1 and TRBJ2-2, with 7 bases that match TRBD1. This CDR3 contains 14 residues. CDR1 and CDR2 from the germline V gene are SQVTM and ANQGSEA. CDR3 protein: CSAEGQKNTGELFF. The CDR3 coding sequence is TGCAGTGCCGAGGGACAGAAGAACACCGGGGAGCTGTTTTTT.

The chain employs TRBV6-5 and TRBJ2-5; TRBD1 matches 7 bases. After removal of 4 bases from V and 8 bases from J, the junction contained 10 bases not matched to a gene. CDR1 is MNHEY, CDR2 SVGAGI, per germline. The CDR3 is 14 amino acids. CDR3 region: CASSFRTGELTQYF. CDR3 in DNA: TGTGCCAGCAGTTTCAGGACAGGAGAACTAACCCAGTACTTC.

This clonotype was observed a few times. The CDR3 DNA reads as TGTGCCAGCAGCCAAACTGTTGGAGGAGAGACCCAGTACTTC. Its translation: CASSQTVGGETQYF. The chain uses TRBV4-2 and TRBJ2-5; D may be TRBD2 (5 bases). Between the trimmed V and J ends, which lost 2 bases and 4 bases, there was a span of 11 bases. The CDR3 consists of 14 residues. Germline V gene data show CDR1 as LGHNA and CDR2 as YNFKEQ.

This clonotype has only a few counts. This sequence joins TRBV7-2 and TRBJ2-5; perhaps TRBD2 as D (6 bases). The DNA end is a closer match to TRBJ2-7, so the J assignment may be wrong. The CDR3 has 15 amino acids. Germline V gene data show CDR1 as SGHTA and CDR2 as FQGNSA. CDR3: CASTPKIGSSYEQYF. The CDR3 nucleotides read TGTGCCAGCACCCCAAAAATCGGGAGCTCCTACGAGCAGTACTTC.

In this sample, this clonotype turned up a few times. The gene calls are TRBV11-2 and TRBJ2-7, with 7 nucleotides matching TRBD1. With 4 bases clipped from V and 3 bases from J, the junction kept 6 bases outside the gene matches. CDR3 size: 14 residues. Germline CDR1 and CDR2: SGHAT and FQNNGV. CDR3 sequence reads: CASSSPRQGYEQYF. The CDR3 region has the DNA TGTGCCAGCAGCTCGCCTAGACAGGGCTACGAGCAGTACTTC.

The sample holds a few counts of this clonotype. J is TRBJ1-1 and V is TRBV4-2; tentatively, D is TRBD1 (5 bases). This CDR3 is 17 amino acids long. Germline-derived CDR1 and CDR2 are LGHNA and YNFKEQ. V lost 1 base and J lost 1, with 16 bases in between. The CDR3 bases are TGTGCCAGCAGCCAAGCCCCGGGGACGTCGGGGAACACTGAAGCTTTCTTT. Amino acids: CASSQAPGTSGNTEAFF.

V is TRBV7-9 and J is TRBJ1-1, with a tentative D call TRBD1 (6 bases). CDR3 length: 14 residues. V lost 5 bases and J lost 5, with 15 bases in between. Germline CDR1 SEHNR, CDR2 FQNEAQ (reference sequence). The CDR3 region has the DNA TGTGCCAGCAGCCTGACAGGCGGAGTAACTGAAGCTTTCTTT. Translating gives CASSLTGGVTEAFF.

V and J are TRBV13 and TRBJ2-3; D is possibly TRBD1 (6 bases). CDR3 length: 14 residues. The germline V and J ends were trimmed by 4 bases and 3 bases, with 11 bases remaining between them. Germline values: CDR1 PRHDT, CDR2 FYEKMQ (reference sequence). CDR3 amino acids: CASSSVGATDTQYF. CDR3 nucleotide sequence: TGTGCCAGCAGCTCGGTGGGGGCTACAGATACGCAGTATTTT.

This clonotype occurred once. V gene TRBV7-9 combines with J gene TRBJ1-6, with unresolved D. Looked up from germline, CDR1 is SEHNR and CDR2 is FQNEAQ (reference sequence). The CDR3 contains 13 residues. V lost 1 base and J lost 13, with 11 bases in between. The CDR3 DNA is TGTGCCAGCAGCTTAGAGCCCGGCGATCCCCTCCACTTT. It yields the protein CASSLEPGDPLHF.

CDR3 bases: TGCGCCAGCAGCCAAGATTCGACGGGAGTCTCCTACAATGAGCAGTTCTTC. Translated: CASSQDSTGVSYNEQFF. The chain joins TRBV4-1 to TRBJ2-1; D perhaps matches TRBD2 (6 bases). V lost 0 bases to trimming and J lost 0 bases, with 12 bases between them. The CDR3 extends over 17 amino acids. CDR1 is MGHRA, CDR2 YSYEKL, per germline.

This clonotype came up a few times. The genes are TRBV5-1 and TRBJ2-5; no firm D call. This CDR3 has 13 residues. V was trimmed by 4 bases and J by 2 bases, leaving 9 bases between them. Germline values: CDR1 SGHRS, CDR2 YFSETQ. The CDR3 DNA sequence: TGCGCCAGCAGCACCGAACCTCAAGAGACCCAGTACTTC. Translated, it gives CASSTEPQETQYF.